This T cell receptor (beta chain) was documented in a study of shared clonotypes between healthy human individuals. Naive CD8 cells comprised CD45RO-negative, CCR7-positively selected cells, excluding terminally differentiated effector memory CD45RA+ cells. The protocol was immunoSEQ multiplex PCR, while the TCRdb copy is restricted to in-frame clones and leaves out a portion. The sample lists approximately 2,200,000 clones, about 93% occurring once. V was clipped by 4 bases and J by 0 bases, with 32 bases between them. The CDR3 is 22 amino acids. Per germline, CDR1 SGHVS and CDR2 FQNEAQ. Sequenced input: naive CD8+ T cells from PBMCs. V usage is TRBV7-8 and J usage is TRBJ2-3; TRBD2 might be the D (6 bases). The TCR sequence derives from a man between 18 and 35 years old in good health. Some clones in this sample may be carry-over from other donors' samples. This CDR3 reads CASSSGPWASVRPDSSTDTQYF. In DNA, the CDR3 is TGTGCCAGCAGCTCGGGGCCGTGGGCTAGCGTGAGACCCGATTCTAGCACAGATACGCAGTATTTT.